This TCR beta chain was identified during a study of T cell responses to AZD1222 COVID-19 vaccine. Study-wide points: Recipients of two AZD1222 doses showed rising Spike-specific TCR breadth and depth. Without day 14 samples, only post-peak T cell repertoires were studied. Baseline antibody screening turned up just a handful of seropositive AZD1222 recipients.

Worth noting for this clone: Its matching antigen is unknown.

Analyses pooled second doses at about 4 or about 12 weeks. Clones were sequenced by immunoSEQ multiplex PCR, and TCRdb holds only the in-frame ones, with some missing. Of more than 60,000 clones in the sample, roughly 87% were seen once. The TCR comes from an adult who received the AZD1222 COVID-19 vaccine. The sample was peripheral blood, taken 28 days after the second AZD1222 dose.

The CDR3 nucleotides are TGCGCCAGCAGCACCAGACAGGGGCCCACCGGGGAGCTGTTTTTT. This sequence encodes CASSTRQGPTGELFF. This chain connects TRBV5-1 to TRBJ2-2, with 8 bases matching TRBD1. Germline V gene data show CDR1 as SGHRS and CDR2 as YFSETQ. The CDR3 spans 15 residues. The J segment lost 4 bases and the V segment lost 4 bases, leaving 6 bases of the junction unmatched.